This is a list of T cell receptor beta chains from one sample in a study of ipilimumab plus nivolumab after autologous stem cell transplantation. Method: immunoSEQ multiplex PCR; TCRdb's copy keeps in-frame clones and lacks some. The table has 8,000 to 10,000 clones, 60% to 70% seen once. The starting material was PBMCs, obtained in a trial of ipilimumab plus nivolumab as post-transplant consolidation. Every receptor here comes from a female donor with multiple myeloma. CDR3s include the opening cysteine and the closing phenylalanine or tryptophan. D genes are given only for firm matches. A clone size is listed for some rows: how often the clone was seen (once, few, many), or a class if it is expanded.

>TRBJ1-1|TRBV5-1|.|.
TGCGCCAGCAGCTTGGAGTCCGATCAATTCATGAACACTGAAGCTTTCTTT
CASSLESDQFMNTEAFF
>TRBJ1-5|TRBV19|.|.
TGTGCCAGTAGTATAAACGGGGATCAGCCCCAGCATTTT
CASSINGDQPQHF
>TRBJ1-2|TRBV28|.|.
TGTGCCAGCAGTAGATATCCGGGACGGGGGAACTATGGCTACACCTTC
CASSRYPGRGNYGYTF
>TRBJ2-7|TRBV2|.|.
TGTGCCAGCAGAAACCGGGACACCCCTCTCGAGCAGTACTTC
CASRNRDTPLEQYF
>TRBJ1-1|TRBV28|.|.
TGTGCCAGCAGTTTCCATAGCAGCTCTGAAGCTTTCTTT
CASSFHSSSEAFF
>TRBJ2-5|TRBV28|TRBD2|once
TGTGCCAGCACCCCCCCGGGAGGGGTAGAGACCCAGTACTTC
CASTPPGGVETQYF
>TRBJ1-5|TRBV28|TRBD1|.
TGTGCCAGCAGTTTTAACGCAGGGGGTCAATATAATCAGCCCCAGCATTTT
CASSFNAGGQYNQPQHF
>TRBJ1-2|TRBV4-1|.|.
TGCGCCAGCAGCCAAAGTGATTATGGCTACACCTTC
CASSQSDYGYTF
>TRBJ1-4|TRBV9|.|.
TGTGCCAGCAGCGTAGGTGGCGGATTTGGTGAAAAACTGTTTTTT
CASSVGGGFGEKLFF
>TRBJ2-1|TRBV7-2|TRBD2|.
TGTGCCAGCAGCTGGAGGACTAGCGGGAGCCATGAGCAGTTCTTC
CASSWRTSGSHEQFF
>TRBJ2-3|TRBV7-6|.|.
TGTGCCAGCAGCTTAAAGGCTAGCGTTAGCACAGATACGCAGTATTTT
CASSLKASVSTDTQYF
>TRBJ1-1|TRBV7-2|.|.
TGTGCCAGCAGTCCTATGTCCGCCACTGAAGCTTTCTTT
CASSPMSATEAFF
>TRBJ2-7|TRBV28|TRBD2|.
TGTGCCAGCAGTTTTTTACGGGCGGGAGCGAACTACGAGCAGTACTTC
CASSFLRAGANYEQYF
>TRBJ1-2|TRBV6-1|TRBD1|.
TGTGCCAGCAGCGGGAACCGGGACAGGCCCTTC
CASSGNRDRPF
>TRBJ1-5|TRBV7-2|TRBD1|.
TGTGCCAGCAGCCCTTATCTGACAGGGGGAAATCAGCCCCAGCATTTT
CASSPYLTGGNQPQHF
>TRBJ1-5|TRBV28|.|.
TGTGCCAGCAGTTCCCCCCTTCGGCCCCAGCATTTT
CASSSPLRPQHF
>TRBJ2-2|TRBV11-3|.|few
TGTGCCAGCAGCTTAGTTGGGACAAAGACCGGGGAGCTGTTTTTT
CASSLVGTKTGELFF
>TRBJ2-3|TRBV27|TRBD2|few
TGTGCCAGCAGTTTACCTAGCGGGAATACGCAGTATTTT
CASSLPSGNTQYF
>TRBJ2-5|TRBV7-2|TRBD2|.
TGTGCCAGCAGCTTAGCTAGCGGGAGGGTTGAAGAGACCCAGTACTTC
CASSLASGRVEETQYF
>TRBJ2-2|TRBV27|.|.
TGTGCCATCCGTTCGAACGGGGAGCTGTTTTTT
CAIRSNGELFF
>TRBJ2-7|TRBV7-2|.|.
TGTGCCAGCAGTTTTCCTGAGGGGAAGCAGTACTTC
CASSFPEGKQYF
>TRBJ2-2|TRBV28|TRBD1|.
TGTGCCAGCAGTTTATTGACAGGGGTCGCCGGTAGGTGGACCGGGGAGCTGTTTTTT
CASSLLTGVAGRWTGELFF
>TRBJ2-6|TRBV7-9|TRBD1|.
TGTGCCAGCAGCCCCCGACAGGGAGCCTCTGGGGCCAACGTCCTGACTTTC
CASSPRQGASGANVLTF
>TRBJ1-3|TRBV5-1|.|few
TGCGCCAGCAGCCCTGACCCGGGTGTAGCAGGAAACACCATATATTTT
CASSPDPGVAGNTIYF
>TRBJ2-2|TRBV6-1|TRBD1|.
TGTGCCAGCAGCGACAGGGGGCGGACCGGGGAGCTGTTTTTT
CASSDRGRTGELFF
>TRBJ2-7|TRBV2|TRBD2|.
TGTGCCAGCAGTGATGGGACTAGCGGGTTACTTTACTCCTACGAGCAGTACTTC
CASSDGTSGLLYSYEQYF
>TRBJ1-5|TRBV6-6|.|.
TGTGCCAGCAGTTATTCGTCTTCGGGGAGCAATCAGCCCCAGCATTTT
CASSYSSSGSNQPQHF
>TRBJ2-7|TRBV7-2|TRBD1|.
TGTGCCAGCAGCGCAACAGGGGCCATCTACGAGCAGTACTTC
CASSATGAIYEQYF
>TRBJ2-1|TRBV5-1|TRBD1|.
TGCGCCAGCAGCTGGGGGGACAGGGTTTACAATGAGCAGTTCTTC
CASSWGDRVYNEQFF
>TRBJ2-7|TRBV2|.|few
TGTGCCAGCAGTCCCAGCTCCTACGAGCAGTACTTC
CASSPSSYEQYF
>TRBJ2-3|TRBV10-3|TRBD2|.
TGTGCCACCCGCGGACTAGCGTCCCTCAGCACAGATACGCAGTATTTT
CATRGLASLSTDTQYF
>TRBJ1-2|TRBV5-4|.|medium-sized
TGTGCCAGCAGCTTTGAAGGGGAGTATGGCTACACCTTC
CASSFEGEYGYTF
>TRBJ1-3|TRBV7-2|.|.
TGTGCCAGCAGCTTAGATAGCTCTGGAAACACCATATATTTT
CASSLDSSGNTIYF
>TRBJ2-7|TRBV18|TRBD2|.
TGTGCCAGCTCACTTGGGAGGGCCTACGAGCAGTACTTC
CASSLGRAYEQYF
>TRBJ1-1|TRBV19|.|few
TGTGCCAGTAGGTCGGGACGCTGGAACACTGAAGCTTTCTTT
CASRSGRWNTEAFF
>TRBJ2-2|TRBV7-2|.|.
TGTGCCAGCAGCTTAGGTCAGGGATCGAACACCGGGGAGCTGTTTTTT
CASSLGQGSNTGELFF
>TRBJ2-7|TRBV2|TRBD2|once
TGTGCCAGCAGAACAGCGGGAGGGCCCTACGAGCAGTACTTC
CASRTAGGPYEQYF
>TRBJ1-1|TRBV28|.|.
TGTGCCAGCGCGACGGGGGATTACATGAACACTGAAGCTTTCTTT
CASATGDYMNTEAFF
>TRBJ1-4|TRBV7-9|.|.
TGTGCCAGCAGCTTAAACGGGCCAAGTGAAAAACTGTTTTTT
CASSLNGPSEKLFF
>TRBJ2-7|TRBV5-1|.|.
TGCGCCAGCAGCTTGTGGGGCCCCTACGAGCAGTACTTC
CASSLWGPYEQYF
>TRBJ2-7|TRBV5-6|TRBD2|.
TGTGCCAGCAGCTTGTACGGGGGGAGCTACGAGCAGTACTTC
CASSLYGGSYEQYF
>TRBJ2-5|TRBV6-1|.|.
TGTGCCAGCAGTGAAGCGTCGGGCGGCCACGGGACCCAGTACTTC
CASSEASGGHGTQYF